This T cell receptor beta chain was sequenced for a study of T cell responses to AZD1222 COVID-19 vaccine. Study findings and constraints: The number of AZD1222 recipients seropositive at baseline was only five to seven. Sampling that yielded the repertoires occurred only after the peak T cell response. Spike was spanned by vaccine-associated CD4 TCRs, which were dominant at 160-218 and 743-854.

Sequencing used immunoSEQ multiplex PCR; TCRdb keeps in-frame clones, though not all of them. The sample shows around 110,000 clones, about 90% of them seen only once. As concerns this clone: Its antigen is not identified.

The sample in question was peripheral blood, obtained 28 days after the second AZD1222 dose. The TCR sequence derives from an adult who received the AZD1222 COVID-19 vaccine.

The CDR3 DNA reads TGTGCCAGCAGAGCGAACACCGGGGAGCTGTTTTTT. Its translation: CASRANTGELFF. The genes are TRBV5-6 and TRBJ2-2; D is unclear. The CDR3 is 12 amino acids. Trimming removed 5 bases at V and 0 bases at J, with 2 bases between. The germline gives CDR1 SGHDT, CDR2 YYEEEE.